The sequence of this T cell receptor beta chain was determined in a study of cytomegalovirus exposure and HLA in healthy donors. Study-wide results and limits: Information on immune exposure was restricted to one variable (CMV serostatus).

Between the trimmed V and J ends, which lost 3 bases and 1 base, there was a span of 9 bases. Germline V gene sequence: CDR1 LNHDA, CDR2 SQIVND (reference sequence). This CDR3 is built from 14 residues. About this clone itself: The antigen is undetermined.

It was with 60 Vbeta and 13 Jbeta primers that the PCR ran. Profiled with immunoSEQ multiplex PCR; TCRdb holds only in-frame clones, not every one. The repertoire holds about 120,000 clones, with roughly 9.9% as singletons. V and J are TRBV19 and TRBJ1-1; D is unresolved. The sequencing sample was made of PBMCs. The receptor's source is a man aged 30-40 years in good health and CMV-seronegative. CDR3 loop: CASSMGLQNTEAFF. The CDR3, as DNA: TGTGCCAGTAGTATGGGCCTCCAGAACACTGAAGCTTTCTTT.